The sequence of this TCR beta chain was determined in a study of T cell changes during pregnancy in multiple sclerosis. Produced via immunoSEQ multiplex PCR; TCRdb's table is partial and in-frame only. Seen here are approximately 59,000 clones, 90% to 95% observed once, and the top ten hold approximately 1.5%. V was clipped by 7 bases and J by 8 bases; unmatched bases: 9. The germline V gene has CDR1 MNHEY and CDR2 SVGAGI. The CDR3 loop spans 14 amino acids. The gene calls are TRBV6-5 and TRBJ1-4, with 8 positions matching TRBD1. The source of this sequence is a female donor in good health, enrolled as a control in a pregnancy study. This material consisted of peripheral blood, taken in the third trimester of pregnancy. CDR3 sequence: CASTRTGTGEKLFF. The CDR3 DNA reads TGTGCCAGCACTAGGACAGGGACGGGCGAAAAACTGTTTTTT.